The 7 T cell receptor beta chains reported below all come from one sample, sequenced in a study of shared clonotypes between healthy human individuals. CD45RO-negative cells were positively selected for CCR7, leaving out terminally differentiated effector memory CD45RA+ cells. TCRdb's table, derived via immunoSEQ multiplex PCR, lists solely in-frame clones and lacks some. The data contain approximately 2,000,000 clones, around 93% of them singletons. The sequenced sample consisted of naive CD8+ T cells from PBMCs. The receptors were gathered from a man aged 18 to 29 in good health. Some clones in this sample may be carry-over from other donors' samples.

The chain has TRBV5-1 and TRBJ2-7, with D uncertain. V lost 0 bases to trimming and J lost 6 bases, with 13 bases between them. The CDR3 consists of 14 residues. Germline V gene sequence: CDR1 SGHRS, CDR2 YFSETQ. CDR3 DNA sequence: TGCGCCAGCAGCTTGGGAGACAATCCGCTCGAGCAGTACTTC. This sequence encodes CASSLGDNPLEQYF.

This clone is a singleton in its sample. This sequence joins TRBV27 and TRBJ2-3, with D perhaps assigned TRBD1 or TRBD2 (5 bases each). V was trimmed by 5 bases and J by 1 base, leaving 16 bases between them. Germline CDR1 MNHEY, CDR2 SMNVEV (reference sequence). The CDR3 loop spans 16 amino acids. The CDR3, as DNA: TGTGCCAGCAGTCTCTACTTAAGGGGAGGCACAGATACGCAGTATTTT. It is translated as CASSLYLRGGTDTQYF.

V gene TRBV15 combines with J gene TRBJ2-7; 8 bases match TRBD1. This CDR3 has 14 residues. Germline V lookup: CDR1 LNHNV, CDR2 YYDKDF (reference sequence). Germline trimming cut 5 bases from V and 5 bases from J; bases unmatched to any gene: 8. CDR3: CATSGGQGPDEQYF. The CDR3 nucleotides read TGTGCCACCAGCGGAGGACAGGGCCCGGACGAGCAGTACTTC.

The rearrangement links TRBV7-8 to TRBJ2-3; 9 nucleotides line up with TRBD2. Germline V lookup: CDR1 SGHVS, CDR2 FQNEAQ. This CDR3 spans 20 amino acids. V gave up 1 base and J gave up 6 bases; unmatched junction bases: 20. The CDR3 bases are TGTGCCAGCAGCTTAGTGATAGCGGGAGTGATGAGCAGATGGGCGGATACGCAGTATTTT. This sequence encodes CASSLVIAGVMSRWADTQYF.

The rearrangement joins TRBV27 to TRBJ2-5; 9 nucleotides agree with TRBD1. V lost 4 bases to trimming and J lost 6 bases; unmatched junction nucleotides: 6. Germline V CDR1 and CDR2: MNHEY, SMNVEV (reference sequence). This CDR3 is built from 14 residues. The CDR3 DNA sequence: TGTGCCAGCAGTTCCAGGACAGGGGTGCAGACCCAGTACTTC. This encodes CASSSRTGVQTQYF.

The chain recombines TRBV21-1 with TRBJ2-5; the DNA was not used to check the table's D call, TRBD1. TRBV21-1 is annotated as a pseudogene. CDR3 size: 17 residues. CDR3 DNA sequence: TGTGCCAGCAGCGACCCGCCCTGGGACAGGGCTTTCGAGACCCAGTACTTC. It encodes CASSDPPWDRAFETQYF.

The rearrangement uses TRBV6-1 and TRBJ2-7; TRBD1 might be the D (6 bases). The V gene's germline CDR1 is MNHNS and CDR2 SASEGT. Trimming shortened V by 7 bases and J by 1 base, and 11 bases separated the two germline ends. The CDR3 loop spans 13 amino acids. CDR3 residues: CASTWTVSYEQYF. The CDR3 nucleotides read TGTGCCAGCACCTGGACAGTGTCCTACGAGCAGTACTTC.